This TCR beta chain is from a study of cytomegalovirus exposure and HLA in healthy donors. Overall study context: Earlier sequencing of approximately 200 million T cells yielded fewer than 140 million unique TCR beta sequences.

Researchers ran the PCR with 60 Vbeta and 13 Jbeta primers. The table came from immunoSEQ multiplex PCR; TCRdb's copy has only in-frame clones and leaves some out. The sample carries more than 110,000 clones, about 76% recorded once. The CDR3 runs to 16 residues. J lost 1 base, V lost 0 bases, and 1 base had no gene match. Germline CDR1 is SGHRS and CDR2 is YFSETQ. Study-wide findings and caveats: The authors excluded some V segments, including TRBV6-2 and TRBV6-3, as indistinguishable. Later analysis associated a missense DCLRE1C variant with TCR beta V- and J-gene trimming.

When sampled, the donors appeared nominally healthy, though they likely had unrecorded immune exposures. As for this clone: The antigen is unknown.

This TCR came from a male donor in good health and CMV-seronegative. Sequenced: PBMCs. V usage is TRBV5-1 and J usage is TRBJ2-2; TRBD1 aligns across 9 bases. The CDR3 DNA is TGCGCCAGCAGCTTGGGGGGACAGGGGAACACCGGGGAGCTGTTTTTT. Its protein product is CASSLGGQGNTGELFF.